This TCR beta chain was obtained from a study of blood T cell repertoires in COVID-19. Study-wide background: The study drew acute and convalescent COVID-19 samples from the United States, Italy and Spain.

As processed by the authors: Cell counts per sample came from amplifying reference gene primers. TCRdb keeps only in-frame clones here, not all; method: immunoSEQ multiplex PCR. The DNA gave D and trimming, while V, J and clone size come from that table. The sample consists of 40,000 or so clones, approximately 74% of them appearing once. Germline V gene data show CDR1 as PRHDT and CDR2 as FYEKMQ (reference sequence). The length of the CDR3 is 16 residues. V trimming: 4 bases; J trimming: 6 bases; junction bases outside the gene matches: 9. This receptor was obtained from a man aged 70-80 years with COVID-19, enrolled during active disease. The V gene is TRBV13, the J gene TRBJ2-2, with TRBD2 matching over 9 bases. Specimen: peripheral blood. The CDR3 sequence: CASSSQRRGGPGELFF. CDR3 bases: TGTGCCAGCAGCTCCCAACGGCGGGGGGGCCCCGGGGAGCTGTTTTTT.